This T cell receptor beta chain was captured by sequencing in a study of blood T cell repertoires in COVID-19. The overall study: COVID-19 samples from acute and convalescent phases originated in the United States, Italy and Spain. The cDNA or gDNA used as material had been derived from T cells, B-cell-depleted T cells, or PBMCs.

In Seattle, patients joined the study during active infection and were tracked longitudinally. Germline CDR1 LNHDA, CDR2 SQIVND (reference sequence). The CDR3 spans 22 residues. V was pared by 1 base and J by 1 base, with 24 bases of the junction left unmatched. Assay: immunoSEQ multiplex PCR; the TCRdb copy retains only in-frame clones and omits some. The sample carries some 310,000 clones, 85% to 90% recorded once. This clonotype was obtained from a woman aged 25-40 years with COVID-19, enrolled during active disease. The source material was peripheral blood. J is TRBJ1-1 and V is TRBV19; 7 bases agree with TRBD1. The CDR3 loop is CASSIGSGLSVRGAVGNTEAFF. CDR3 DNA sequence: TGTGCCAGTAGTATAGGGTCGGGACTCTCGGTCAGGGGGGCAGTAGGGAACACTGAAGCTTTCTTT.